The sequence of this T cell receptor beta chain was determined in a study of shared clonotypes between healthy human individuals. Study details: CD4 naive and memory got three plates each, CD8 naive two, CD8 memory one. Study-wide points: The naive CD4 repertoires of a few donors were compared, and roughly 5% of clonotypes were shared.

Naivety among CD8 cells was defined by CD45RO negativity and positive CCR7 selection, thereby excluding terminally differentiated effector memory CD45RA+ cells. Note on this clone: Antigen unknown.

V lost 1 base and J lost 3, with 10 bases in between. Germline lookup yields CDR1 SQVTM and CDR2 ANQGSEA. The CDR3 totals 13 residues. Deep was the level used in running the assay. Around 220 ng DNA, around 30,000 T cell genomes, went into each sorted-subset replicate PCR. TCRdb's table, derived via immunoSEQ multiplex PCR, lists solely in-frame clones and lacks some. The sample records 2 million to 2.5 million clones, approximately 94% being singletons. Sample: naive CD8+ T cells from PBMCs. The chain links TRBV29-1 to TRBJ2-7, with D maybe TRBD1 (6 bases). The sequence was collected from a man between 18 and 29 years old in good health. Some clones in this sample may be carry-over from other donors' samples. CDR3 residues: CSVEGTANYEQYF. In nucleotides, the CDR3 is TGCAGCGTTGAAGGGACAGCGAACTACGAGCAGTACTTC.